This TCR beta chain was recovered during a study of blood T cell repertoires in COVID-19. Study in general: The study drew acute and convalescent COVID-19 samples from the United States, Italy and Spain.

CDR3 length equals 12 residues. The ends were cut back, 4 bases at V and 8 bases at J, with 11 bases in the middle. CDR1 and CDR2 (germline): LGHDT, YNNKEL (reference sequence). Original methodology: Amplified reference gene primers provided the basis for estimating nucleated cell counts. Here immunoSEQ multiplex PCR was the method, and the copy in TCRdb shows in-frame clones only, minus some. V and J calls and clone size are as listed in that table; D and trimming were resolved from the DNA. The sample carries 150,000 to 200,000 clones, 70% to 90% recorded once. Sequencing input: peripheral blood. This TCR came from a man aged 35 to 55 with active or convalescent COVID-19. The chain uses TRBV3-1 (or the pseudogene TRBV3-2) and TRBJ1-1, with D unclear. CDR3 residues: CASSPEGREAFF. CDR3 nucleotide sequence: TGTGCCAGCAGCCCAGAGGGCAGAGAAGCTTTCTTT.